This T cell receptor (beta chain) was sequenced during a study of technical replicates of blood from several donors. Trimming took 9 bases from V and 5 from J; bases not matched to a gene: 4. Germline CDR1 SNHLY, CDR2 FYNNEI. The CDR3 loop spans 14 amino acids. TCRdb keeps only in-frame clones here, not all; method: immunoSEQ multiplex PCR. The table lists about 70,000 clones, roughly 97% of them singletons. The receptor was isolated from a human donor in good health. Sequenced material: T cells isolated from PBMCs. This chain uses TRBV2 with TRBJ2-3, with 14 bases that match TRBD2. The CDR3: CARRLAGGGDTQYF. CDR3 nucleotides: TGTGCCAGGAGACTAGCGGGGGGGGGAGATACGCAGTATTTT.